The rows below give T cell receptor beta chains drawn from one sample of a study of blood T cell repertoires in COVID-19. The method was immunoSEQ multiplex PCR; TCRdb's version includes in-frame clones alone and lacks a portion of them. The sample lists some 250,000 clones, 88% seen once, with around 0.98% in the top ten. The source material was peripheral blood. These TCRs come from a middle-aged woman who had recovered from COVID-19. Each CDR3 is given with its conserved first and last residue. Fields, in order: V gene, clone size, CDR3 length, D gene, J gene, CDR3 DNA, CDR3 protein. A D gene is named only where the DNA matches it firmly. The listing skips clone size in some rows; elsewhere it reads once, few, many or a size class.

>TRBV5-8|-|16|-|TRBJ1-3
TGTGCCAGCAGCGGTGGACTGTCCTACTCTGGAAACACCATATATTTT
CASSGGLSYSGNTIYF
>TRBV21-1|once|15|-|TRBJ2-1
TGTGCCAGCAGCAAAGGGGGGAGGCTATCCAATGAGCAGTTCTTC
CASSKGGRLSNEQFF
>TRBV29-1|-|15|-|TRBJ1-2
TGCAGCGTTGAAGCACCGGGGAAACCTAACTATGGCTACACCTTC
CSVEAPGKPNYGYTF
>TRBV15|-|11|-|TRBJ1-1
TGTGCCACCGGGAGGGGCGGTGAAGCTTTCTTT
CATGRGGEAFF
>TRBV18|-|16|TRBD1|TRBJ1-1
TGTGCCAGCTCACCAGTTTCCGCAGGGGGCGGCACTGAAGCTTTCTTT
CASSPVSAGGGTEAFF
>TRBV19|-|13|TRBD1|TRBJ1-2
TGTGCCAGTAGTATCCAGGACAGGGTTGGCTACACCTTC
CASSIQDRVGYTF
>TRBV24-1|-|11|-|TRBJ1-5
TGTGCCACCAGTGACCGCGGGCCCCAGCATTTT
CATSDRGPQHF
>TRBV24-1|-|17|TRBD1|TRBJ2-3
TGTGCCACCAGTGACCCCAAGGACAGGGGCGCCCGGGATACGCAGTATTTT
CATSDPKDRGARDTQYF
>TRBV4-2|-|13|-|TRBJ2-7
TGTGCCAGCAGCCAGGGAGCCACCTACGAGCAGTACTTC
CASSQGATYEQYF
>TRBV29-1|-|15|TRBD1|TRBJ1-2
TGCAGCGTTGAAACTACTAGGACAGGGCCCTATGGCTACACCTTC
CSVETTRTGPYGYTF
>TRBV7-2|-|15|TRBD2|TRBJ2-3
TGTGCCAGCAGCCCCTCTAGCGGGAGCACAGATACGCAGTATTTT
CASSPSSGSTDTQYF
>TRBV15|-|14|TRBD1|TRBJ2-3
TGTGCCACCAGCAGAGGACAGGGGGCAGGTACGCAGTATTTT
CATSRGQGAGTQYF
>TRBV6-5|-|12|-|TRBJ1-3
TGTGCCAGCAGCCCAATAGGGGACACCATATATTTT
CASSPIGDTIYF
>TRBV6-5|-|16|TRBD1|TRBJ1-1
TGTGCCAGCAGTTACGGAGGGGCAGGGGGGTGGACTGAAGCTTTCTTT
CASSYGGAGGWTEAFF
>TRBV10-3|-|12|-|TRBJ2-2
TGTGCCATCAGTGTAGGAGGCGGGGAGCTGTTTTTT
CAISVGGGELFF
>TRBV6-5|-|14|-|TRBJ1-1
TGTGCCAGCTTAGAAAGGGGTAGGGGAACTGAAGCTTTCTTT
CASLERGRGTEAFF
>TRBV6-2/TRBV6-3|-|14|-|TRBJ2-2
TGTGCCAGCAGCCAGGGGGGGAACACCGGGGAGCTGTTCTTT
CASSQGGNTGELFF
>TRBV19|-|13|-|TRBJ2-2
TGTGCCAGTAGTATACGGACTCACGGGGAGCTGTTTTTT
CASSIRTHGELFF
>TRBV5-5|once|15|TRBD1|TRBJ2-2
TGTGCCAGCAGCTGGGGACAGGGGGGCACCGGGGAGCTGTTTTTT
CASSWGQGGTGELFF
>TRBV20-1|-|11|-|TRBJ1-1
TGCAGTGTTACTCCAGGGGCTGAAGCTTTCTTT
CSVTPGAEAFF
>TRBV28|-|16|TRBD1|TRBJ1-2
TGTGCCAGCAGTTTGTTGGGACAGGTGGTTTTGGATGGCTACACCTTC
CASSLLGQVVLDGYTF
>TRBV6-2/TRBV6-3|few|11|-|TRBJ1-2
TGTGCCAGCAGTCCCCTGTATGGCTACACCTTC
CASSPLYGYTF
>TRBV2|-|16|TRBD2|TRBJ2-3
TGTGCCAGCATGGGTGCCAGCGGGAGCTTGACAGATACGCAGTATTTT
CASMGASGSLTDTQYF
>TRBV12-3/TRBV12-4|-|13|-|TRBJ2-7
TGTGCCAGCAGCTACTTTACCGCCGGGGAGCAGTACTTC
CASSYFTAGEQYF
>TRBV4-1|-|15|TRBD1|TRBJ1-1
TGCGCCAGCAGCCAGGTGGACAGGGTGAACACTGAAGCTTTCTTT
CASSQVDRVNTEAFF
>TRBV19|-|14|-|TRBJ1-1
TGTGCCAGTAGCCAAACGGGGAAGAGCGCTGAAGCTTTCTTT
CASSQTGKSAEAFF
>TRBV9|-|14|TRBD2|TRBJ2-7
TGTGCCAGCAGCGTAGGGGACTACTGGGGGGAGCAGTACTTC
CASSVGDYWGEQYF
>TRBV30|-|16|-|TRBJ1-3
TGTGCCTGGACCCCGGGGGGGCCCATCTCTGGAAACACCATATATTTT
CAWTPGGPISGNTIYF
>TRBV12-3/TRBV12-4|-|12|-|TRBJ2-4
TGTGCCAGCAGTTTGGTAGCGCCCCTTCAGTACTTC
CASSLVAPLQYF
>TRBV24-1|-|13|-|TRBJ2-7
TGTGCCACCAGTGAGCCCCCCTCCGGGGAGCAGTACTTC
CATSEPPSGEQYF
>TRBV6-4|-|15|TRBD2|TRBJ2-2
TGTGCCAGCAGTGGGCTAGCGGGGAACACCGGGGAGCTGTTTTTT
CASSGLAGNTGELFF
>TRBV19|-|16|TRBD1|TRBJ1-5
TGTGCCAGTAGTTTCGCCCGACAGGGAGCTAATCAGCCCCAGCATTTT
CASSFARQGANQPQHF